The following is a T cell receptor (beta chain) sequence with its context. This clone's antigen is unknown. Qualities for individual bases were not recorded, and no much larger clone is one base off. The CDR3 goes from the cysteine to the phenylalanine over 12 residues. The entry retains the CDR3 DNA only, 36 bases that are in frame from base 1. V is cut by 3 bases and J by 4 bases, and the space between the germline ends is 7 bases. In the germline V gene, CDR1 corresponds to SQVTM and CDR2 to ANQGSEA. The source of the sample is a study of cytomegalovirus exposure and HLA in healthy donors (TCRdb year 2017). For the wider study: An earlier analysis of roughly 610 of the donors reported approximately 300 Gb of sequence data and 117 million unique TCR beta sequences obtained from about 179 million T cells. HLA typing included class I and class II loci at four-digit resolution. Typing coverage differed by locus: A, B, C, DRB1 and DQB1 were typed in roughly 620-640 donors, DQA1 in about 560, DPA1 in around 600, and DPB1 in about 450. A separate validation cohort of roughly 130 different subjects was used in addition to the approximately 670-subject first cohort. Across roughly 420 genotyped donors of the cohort, an average of about 250,000 unique TCR beta nucleotide sequences per donor were sequenced, and around 19% of those sequences were non-productive. About five DR-DQ haplotypes were handled as single units for association and clustering, since linkage in the cohort was strong. The study combined high-throughput TCR immunosequencing, statistical association of individual TCRs with disease status, and machine learning to predict cytomegalovirus infection status. Every discovery cohort repertoire had been produced on one sequencing platform. The T cell repertoires of some 700 subjects were profiled by immunosequencing and related to cytomegalovirus serostatus. A later analysis re-examined previously published TCR beta repertoires from 600 to 700 donors and added high-resolution HLA genotyping to investigate patterns of TCR occurrence. Roughly 300 gigabases of sequencing data and approximately 85 million unique TCR sequences were included in an early release covering roughly 600 HLA-typed donors. The later analysis used no new phenotypic data to find candidate immune exposures, relying instead on TCR beta sequences and their occurrence across donors. In a later genetic analysis, genome-wide SNP genotypes for about 55% of the roughly 700 donors were used, and that subset was treated as a discovery cohort. The study was designed to test whether signatures of past pathogen exposure could be identified by cataloging public T cell receptors. Among the roughly 400 genotyped donors, around 81% belonged to the genetic ancestry cluster associated with self-reported Caucasian donors. Donor age, sex, ethnicity and CMV serostatus were collected together with the repertoire data. In an earlier analysis of 587 of the donors, high-throughput TCR beta sequencing was used to judge whether each TCR beta V gene segment behaved as functional or pseudogenic.

Broader findings and caveats from the paper: According to the authors, the approach could potentially be generalized to other disease states and immunological phenotypes. In a later analysis, 15,000 to 20,000 TCR beta sequences were associated with specific HLA alleles at a false discovery rate of 0.05. In a later analysis, several top co-occurrence clusters were reported to appear linked to parvovirus B19, influenza, CMV and Epstein-Barr virus. Three of the identified cytomegalovirus-associated TCR beta chains were confirmed in vitro to be specific for cytomegalovirus antigens. In a later analysis, HLA-associated TCR beta chains showed more clonal expansion and lower generation probabilities than non-associated chains that were equally common. Only TCR beta chains were sequenced in this cohort, and the absence of alpha or paired-chain data limited detectable features. Because counts were too low, approximately 15 rarely observed V segments, including chromosome 9 orphons, were excluded from the earlier analysis of about 500 of the donors. Linkage disequilibrium might explain the correlated functional status among segregating V segments, but an unknown experimental factor could not be ruled out. Across donors, most TCR sequences were observed very rarely, whereas some public TCRs were present in many individuals. When HLA alleles, especially DR and DQ, strongly co-occurred, attributing TCR associations to individual alleles was difficult. Most CMV-associated TCR beta chains appeared to be HLA-restricted in a later analysis, and the HLA associations seemed to be driven largely by CMV exposure. In a later genetic analysis, fewer N-insertions in productive TCRs were reported among donors in an Asian-associated ancestry cluster than the roughly 700-donor mean. A group of highly shared sequence variants was considered likely to be a technical artifact of the sequencing pipeline. Because HLA typing was unavailable for some donors at each locus, only the typed subset was used in association tests. Because the 87-base-pair reads could not distinguish some IMGT-functional V segments, including TRBV6-2 and TRBV6-3, those segments were excluded. A further reported finding was that TCR beta sequences accurately predicted the HLA-A and HLA-B alleles for most subjects in the first cohort. V-gene and J-gene trimming of TCR beta chains was associated with a missense DCLRE1C variant in a later genetic analysis, and the association was replicated in an independent cohort. A total of 164 TCR beta chains were listed by the study as associated with cytomegalovirus. In an earlier analysis of approximately 590 of the donors, most TCR beta V segments appeared in productive rearrangements about 90% or about 30% of the time, broadly matching IMGT annotations. Sequencing depth was assumed to be roughly uniform across donors in the presence/absence analyses, though that assumption may not hold. In both the original and validation cohorts, the classifier was reported to diagnose cytomegalovirus status with high specificity and sensitivity. CMV serostatus was the only immune exposure information available for the cohort. In a later analysis, the rate of TCR association differed among HLA loci, with DRB1 alleles having the most associated TCRs and HLA-C alleles having the fewest.

The method behind the library was the immunoSEQ multiplex PCR assay. For the multiplex PCR, a mixture combining 60 forward primers for TCR Vbeta segments and 13 reverse primers for TCR Jbeta segments was used. The CDR3 region of rearranged TCR beta genes was amplified from genomic DNA by a multiplex PCR assay. On the Illumina HiSeq System, the amplified TCR beta libraries were sequenced as 87-base-pair reads. The authors processed their data as follows. Across the 600 to 700 repertoires, a later analysis counted some 80 million unique TCR beta chains, 8.5 million to 12 million of which were shared by at least two donors. Raw reads were error-corrected and collapsed into unique sequences with a nearest-neighbor algorithm that merged closely related sequences to remove PCR and sequencing errors. CDR3 sequences were aligned to IMGT reference sequences to assign V, D and J gene segments. For a sequence to be retained, a match of at least six nucleotides was required to both a V gene segment and a J gene segment. Rearrangements were classified as productive when the CDR3 lacked stop codons and remained in frame with V and J, and all other rearrangements were classified as non-productive. Following IMGT convention, CDR3 was defined as the stretch from the second conserved V-encoded cysteine up to the conserved J-encoded phenylalanine. The earlier analysis of roughly 590 of the donors excluded any sequence lacking an unambiguous match to a single V gene segment. In an earlier analysis of several hundred of the donors, V segments were called functional above 56.7% productive rearrangements and were called segregating when the between-donor standard deviation exceeded 5%. A statistical classification framework was built for diagnosing cytomegalovirus status from the catalog of TCR beta chain sequences. V and J gene assignment, in a later analysis, came from comparing TCR nucleotide sequences with IMGT/GENE-DB human TR gene sequences. A later analysis assigned CDR3 sequences and most-parsimonious VDJ recombination scenarios with the TCRdist pipeline. A later analysis defined each TCR beta chain by its CDR3 amino acid sequence plus V-gene family, and excluded reads lacking a unique V-gene family. To address suspected cross-contamination and a sequencing artifact, a later analysis removed 592 highly shared, low-generation-probability nucleotide sequences. In a later analysis, a clonal expansion index for each public chain was calculated from normalized within-repertoire ranks of inferred template counts. In a later analysis, generation probabilities were computed using a VDJ recombination model fitted to out-of-frame rearrangements, and the results were checked against IGoR. Hypergeometric tests were used in a later analysis to score TCR-TCR, TCR-HLA and TCR-CMV co-occurrence, with a repertoire-size bias correction applied to the TCR pairs. False discovery rates were estimated in a later analysis by permuting HLA or CMV assignments 20 times. In a later analysis, co-occurring TCRs were grouped using DBSCAN, with TCRdist sequence similarity added in when clustering inside HLA-allele-positive subsets. Repertoires with fewer than 30,000 or more than 120,000 public chains were left out of co-occurrence clustering, as were five repertoires with anomalous nucleotide sharing. Here the immuneACCESS table is served through TCRdb, limited to in-frame sequences with V and J called. Missing clones are a known gap in these copies; in checked studies unresolved V genes cover under half, and the rest lacks a known reason. D and trimming come from the DNA, and the V and J calls and clone size come from that table. This sample holds some 92,000 clones; roughly three quarters were observed only once. Jointly, the top ten make up under 3% of the sample.

The cohort was made up of hundreds of healthy bone marrow donors. At the time of sampling, every cohort member was nominally healthy, though immune exposures that went unrecorded were likely present. The donor tested CMV seronegative and was one of the 352 seronegative cohort members. Every donor gave a peripheral blood sample, and the peripheral blood mononuclear cells from that sample were used for TCR beta sequencing. Genomic DNA was extracted from the blood cell samples with the Qiagen DNeasy Blood Extraction Kit. The sequencing input was PBMCs. This chain joins TRBV29-1 to TRBJ1-5; no D gene is confidently identified. This receptor was obtained from a man aged 30 to 45 in good health and CMV-seronegative. The CDR3: CSVEAPNQPQHF. The DNA sequence is TGCAGCGTTGAGGCCCCTAATCAGCCCCAGCATTTT.